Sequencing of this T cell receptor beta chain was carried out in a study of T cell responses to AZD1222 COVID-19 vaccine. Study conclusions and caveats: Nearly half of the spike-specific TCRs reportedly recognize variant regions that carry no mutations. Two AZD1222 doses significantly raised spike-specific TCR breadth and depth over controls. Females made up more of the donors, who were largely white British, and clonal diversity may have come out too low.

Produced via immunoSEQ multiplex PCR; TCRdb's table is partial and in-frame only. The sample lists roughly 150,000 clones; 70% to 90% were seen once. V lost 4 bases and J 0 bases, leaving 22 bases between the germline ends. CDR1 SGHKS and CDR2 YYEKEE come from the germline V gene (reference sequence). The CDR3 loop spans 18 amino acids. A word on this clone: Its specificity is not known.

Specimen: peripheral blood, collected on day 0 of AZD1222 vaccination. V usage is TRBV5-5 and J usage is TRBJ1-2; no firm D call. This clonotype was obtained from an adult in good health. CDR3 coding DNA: TGTGCCAGCAGCCCCCGTCCACCGGCGGCAACAGCTAACTATGGCTACACCTTC. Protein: CASSPRPPAATANYGYTF.